These 27 T cell receptor beta chains came from one sample sequenced in a study of Ad26.COV2.S vaccination and SARS-CoV-2 variants. Described treatment: around 19 received Ad26.COV2.S at low or high dose, single or two shots; about five received placebo; per-sample allocation not given. Sample collection was performed on day 63 after the first vaccine or placebo injection. Measured with immunoSEQ multiplex PCR; TCRdb has only the in-frame clones, and not every one. In the table there are about 440,000 clones, roughly 89% of which are singletons. Here the sequenced sample was peripheral blood, taken in a trial of Ad26.COV2.S vaccine versus placebo. These TCRs come from a person between 18 and 59 years old who received the Ad26.COV2.S COVID-19 vaccine or a placebo.

This chain links TRBV29-1 with TRBJ1-1; D is undetermined. V lost 2 bases to trimming and J lost 6 bases, with 7 bases between them. Germline CDR1 reads SQVTM; CDR2 reads ANQGSEA. The CDR3 is 11 amino acids. The CDR3 nucleotides read TGCAGCGTTGAACCCGGCCCTGAAGCTTTCTTT. Protein product: CSVEPGPEAFF.

V usage is TRBV4-2 and J usage is TRBJ2-7, with D maybe TRBD1 (6 bases). Germline CDR1 is LGHNA and CDR2 is YNFKEQ. V lost 0 bases, J lost 2 bases, and 14 bases lay in between. This CDR3 region has 16 residues. The CDR3 nucleotides read TGTGCCAGCAGCCAAGATGGTAGTGGGACAACCTACGAGCAGTACTTC. Protein sequence: CASSQDGSGTTYEQYF.

The CDR3 coding sequence is TGTGCCAGCAGTCCACCTGAAGGCTTAGGGTCTGGAAACACCATATATTTT. This gives the protein CASSPPEGLGSGNTIYF. J is TRBJ1-3 and V is TRBV28; D gene ambiguous. V was trimmed by 5 bases and J by 1 base, leaving 18 bases between them. The CDR3 contains 17 residues. CDR1 and CDR2 (germline): MDHEN, SYDVKM.

The chain carries TRBV13 and TRBJ2-1; the match to TRBD2 covers 11 bases. Germline V CDR1 and CDR2: PRHDT, FYEKMQ (reference sequence). The CDR3 is 17 amino acids. The V segment lost 6 bases and the J segment 4 bases; nucleotides outside the gene matches: 11. CDR3 DNA sequence: TGTGCCAGCAGATATAGGTCGGGACTAGCGGAGTACAATGAGCAGTTCTTC. This codes for CASRYRSGLAEYNEQFF.

The rearrangement joins TRBV19 to TRBJ2-1; D is unclear. Trimming removed 9 bases at V and 13 bases at J, with 19 bases between. The CDR3 has 12 amino acids. Per germline, CDR1 LNHDA and CDR2 SQIVND (reference sequence). The CDR3 coding sequence is TGTGCCAGCAACAACCTCGGTGGCGGACAGTTCTTC. Translation: CASNNLGGGQFF.

The gene calls are TRBV7-2 and TRBJ2-7, with 8 bases fitting TRBD2. The ends lost 3 bases at V and 4 bases at J; junction bases unmatched: 17. This CDR3 comprises 18 residues. Germline V lookup: CDR1 SGHTA, CDR2 FQGNSA. This chain's CDR3 is CASSLRLKGTSGGYEQYF. In DNA form, the CDR3 reads TGTGCCAGCAGCTTGCGACTTAAGGGGACCAGCGGGGGATACGAGCAGTACTTC.

The chain couples TRBV6-5 to TRBJ1-6; 7 bases are shared with TRBD1. After removal of 5 bases from V and 7 bases from J, the junction contained 8 bases not matched to a gene. The CDR3 runs to 15 residues. The germline V gene has CDR1 MNHEY and CDR2 SVGAGI. The CDR3 reads CASSREQGWNSPLHF. In nucleotides, the CDR3 is TGTGCCAGCAGTCGTGAACAGGGGTGGAATTCACCCCTCCACTTT.

The chain is built from TRBV12-3 or TRBV12-4 and TRBJ2-7; 10 nucleotides line up with TRBD2. There are 13 residues in the CDR3. The J segment lost 2 bases and the V segment lost 8 bases, leaving 3 bases of the junction unmatched. CDR3 bases: TGTGCCAGCCGGACTAGCGGCACCTACGAGCAGTACTTC. It codes for CASRTSGTYEQYF.

The chain recombines TRBV5-6 with TRBJ2-1, with unresolved D. From germline, CDR1 is SGHDT and CDR2 YYEEEE. CDR3 length: 15 amino acids. Trimming cost V 1 base and J 7 bases, with 15 bases left between them. CDR3 amino acids: CASSLSSGRINEQFF. In nucleotides, the CDR3 is TGTGCCAGCAGCTTGAGTTCTGGTCGGATTAATGAGCAGTTCTTC.

The genes are TRBV10-3 and TRBJ2-5; D may be TRBD1 or TRBD2 (6 bases each). V lost 4 bases and J 5 bases, leaving 11 bases between the germline ends. Germline V gene lookup returns CDR1 ENHRY and CDR2 SYGVKD. The CDR3 extends over 13 amino acids. CDR3 DNA sequence: TGTGCCATCAGTGGTGGAGGGGGGGAGACCCAGTACTTC. This encodes CAISGGGGETQYF.

CDR3 region: CASRGTVTDTQYF. The CDR3, as DNA: TGTGCCAGCAGGGGGACGGTCACAGATACGCAGTATTTT. This chain joins TRBV6-5 and TRBJ2-3; TRBD1 or TRBD2 may be the D gene (5 bases each). The germline V and J ends were trimmed by 6 bases and 2 bases, with 9 bases remaining between them. This CDR3 contains 13 residues. The germline CDR1 and CDR2 sequences are MNHEY and SVGAGI.

The rearrangement links TRBV3-1 (or the pseudogene TRBV3-2) to TRBJ2-3, with D tentatively TRBD1 (6 bases). V lost 3 bases, J lost 3 bases, and 19 bases lay in between. This CDR3 comprises 17 residues. Germline lookup yields CDR1 LGHDT and CDR2 YNNKEL (reference sequence). CDR3 residues: CASSHEGVGFGTDTQYF. In DNA form, the CDR3 reads TGTGCCAGCAGCCATGAGGGGGTTGGTTTCGGGACAGATACGCAGTATTTT.

The gene calls are TRBV28 and TRBJ2-6; tentatively, D is TRBD2 (6 bases). Trimming cost V 3 bases and J 4 bases, with 16 bases left between them. The CDR3 covers 17 residues. Per the germline V gene, CDR1 is MDHEN and CDR2 is SYDVKM. DNA of the CDR3: TGTGCCAGCAGTTTCCAGGGAGGAGTTGGGGGGGCCAACGTCCTGACTTTC. Protein: CASSFQGGVGGANVLTF.

The V and J genes are TRBV5-1 and TRBJ2-1; D possibly corresponds to TRBD1 (6 bases). There are 17 residues in the CDR3. Looked up from germline, CDR1 is SGHRS and CDR2 is YFSETQ. V was shortened by 4 bases and J by 1 base, with 18 bases between the two germline ends. CDR3 loop: CASSRDGQGKSYNEQFF. CDR3 nucleotide sequence: TGCGCCAGCAGCCGCGACGGGCAGGGGAAATCCTACAATGAGCAGTTCTTC. Variable domain in full (rest from reference TRBV5-1 and TRBJ2-1): KAGVTQTPRYLIKTRGQQVTLSCSPISGHRSVSWYQQTPGQGLQFLFEYFSETQRNKGNFPGRFSGRQFSNSRSEMNVSTLELGDSALYLCASSRDGQGKSYNEQFFGPGTRLTVL.

The chain is built from TRBV11-2 and TRBJ1-1, with a possible D match to TRBD1 (5 bases). This CDR3 has 14 residues. Germline loops: CDR1 SGHAT, CDR2 FQNNGV. V dropped 0 bases and J dropped 8 bases, with 13 bases sitting between them. CDR3 sequence reads: CASSLDWIQAEAFF. DNA of the CDR3: TGTGCCAGCAGCTTAGACTGGATACAGGCCGAAGCTTTCTTT.

This clone was found a few times. The CDR3 protein is CASRPLREFNTEAFF. The CDR3 bases are TGTGCCAGCCGACCTTTGCGGGAGTTCAACACTGAAGCTTTCTTT. The rearrangement links TRBV6-1 to TRBJ1-1; D remains ambiguous. The CDR3 extends over 15 amino acids. Trimming removed 8 bases from V and 2 bases from J, with 18 bases in between. Germline loops: CDR1 MNHNS, CDR2 SASEGT.

In DNA, the CDR3 is TGTGCCAGCAGCCACATAGGACTAGCGGGGATCTTGAATGAGCAGTTCTTC. Translated: CASSHIGLAGILNEQFF. J is TRBJ2-1 and V is TRBV14; 12 nucleotides align to TRBD2. Per germline, CDR1 SGHDN and CDR2 FVKESK. This CDR3 contains 17 residues. V lost 3 bases to trimming and J lost 7 bases; unmatched junction nucleotides: 10. The full variable domain, its missing parts supplied by reference TRBV14 and TRBJ2-1, is EAGVTQFPSHSVIEKGQTVTLRCDPISGHDNLYWYRRVMGKEIKFLLHFVKESKQDESGMPNNRFLAERTGGTYSTLKVQPAELEDSGVYFCASSHIGLAGILNEQFFGPGTRLTVL.

CDR3 residues: CASSYSVPDTQYF. For the CDR3, the DNA is TGTGCCAGCAGTTACTCAGTCCCAGATACGCAGTATTTT. The chain joins TRBV6-6 to TRBJ2-3; D unresolved. Germline V CDR1 and CDR2: MNHNY, SVGAGI (reference sequence). This CDR3 spans 13 amino acids. Trimming cost V 0 bases and J 4 bases, with 5 bases left between them.

In its sample, this clone was seen once. The CDR3 spells CASSPTGQETYEQYF. CDR3 DNA sequence: TGTGCCAGCAGCCCCACCGGACAGGAAACCTACGAGCAGTACTTC. The V gene is TRBV5-5, the J gene TRBJ2-7; 7 bases line up with TRBD1. Germline assignment: CDR1 SGHKS and CDR2 YYEKEE (reference sequence). V shed 4 bases, J shed 2 bases, and the junction held 9 bases outside the gene matches. The CDR3 runs 15 residues.

The chain recombines TRBV30 with TRBJ1-2, with 9 bases aligning to TRBD1. CDR3 length equals 17 residues. Germline-derived CDR1 and CDR2 are GTSNPN and SVGIG (reference sequence). V was clipped by 2 bases and J by 4 bases; unmatched bases: 14. CDR3 amino acids: CAWSSMGQGFRIYGYTF. CDR3 DNA: TGTGCCTGGAGTTCCATGGGACAGGGATTCCGGATCTATGGCTACACCTTC.

The gene calls are TRBV4-3 and TRBJ2-1, with TRBD2 as a possible D gene (6 bases). The V gene's germline CDR1 is LGHNA and CDR2 YSLEER. CDR3 length equals 16 residues. V was clipped by 6 bases and J by 10 bases, with 25 bases between them. CDR3 DNA: TGCGCCAGCAGTCCCGGGGCCAGCGGGCTCCGGGGGGAGCAGTTCTTC. Residues: CASSPGASGLRGEQFF.

The rearrangement uses TRBV5-6 and TRBJ2-2; possible D gene TRBD2, 5 bases. The CDR3 loop spans 15 amino acids. From germline, CDR1 is SGHDT and CDR2 YYEEEE. V was clipped by 3 bases and J by 5 bases, with 14 bases between them. The CDR3, as DNA: TGTGCCAGCAGCTGGCGGGCCCGTGGGACCGGGGAGCTGTTTTTT. The encoded protein is CASSWRARGTGELFF.

The chain joins TRBV30 to TRBJ1-4; no reliable D call. Deletions cut 0 bases from V and 8 bases from J, with 10 bases between. Germline V gene data show CDR1 as GTSNPN and CDR2 as SVGIG (reference sequence). The CDR3 sequence is 13 residues long. The CDR3 bases are TGTGCCTGGAGTGTACGGTTTAAGGAAAAACTGTTTTTT. This encodes CAWSVRFKEKLFF. The complete variable domain, with remaining parts taken from reference TRBV30 and TRBJ1-4, reads SQTIHQWPATLVQPVGSPLSLECTVEGTSNPNLYWYRQAAGRGLQLLFYSVGIGQISSEVPQNLSASRPQDRQFILSSKKLLLSDSGFYLCAWSVRFKEKLFFGSGTQLSVL.

The rearrangement joins TRBV5-1 to TRBJ2-3, with 7 bases that match TRBD1. Germline trimming cut 4 bases from V and 2 bases from J; bases unmatched to any gene: 16. The CDR3 runs 18 residues. The germline V gene has CDR1 SGHRS and CDR2 YFSETQ. Here the CDR3 DNA reads TGCGCCAGCAGCCCTTTTGCGAGCACAGGGGCCCCCACAGATACGCAGTATTTT. Its translation: CASSPFASTGAPTDTQYF.

The chain uses TRBV5-1 and TRBJ2-4; 8 bases map to TRBD2. CDR1 is SGHRS and CDR2 is YFSETQ in the germline V gene. This CDR3 comprises 14 residues. Trimming cost V 7 bases and J 8 bases; bases outside gene matches: 11. The DNA for the CDR3 is TGCGCCAGCTCCCGGGAGGGTACAAGGGACATTCAGTACTTC. This gives the protein CASSREGTRDIQYF.

In regard to this clone: Other DNA sequences of this sample code for an identical CDR3. The chain combines TRBV4-3 with TRBJ2-7; TRBD2 matches at 10 bases. The CDR3 sequence is 16 residues long. V trimming: 0 bases; J trimming: 4 bases; junction bases outside the gene matches: 6. Germline CDR1 is LGHNA and CDR2 is YSLEER. DNA of the CDR3: TGCGCCAGCAGCCAAGAGGGTGTTAGCGGGAGGTACGAGCAGTACTTC. It translates to CASSQEGVSGRYEQYF.

V is TRBV10-3 and J is TRBJ2-3; D is unclear. Germline CDR1 reads ENHRY; CDR2 reads SYGVKD. V shed 8 bases and J shed 6 bases, with 9 bases lying between them. The CDR3 extends over 11 amino acids. In DNA form, the CDR3 reads TGTGCCATCCGCCAGGCGGATACGCAGTATTTT. Protein sequence: CAIRQADTQYF.